Following are 6 T cell receptor beta chains from one sample sequenced in a study of liver allograft versus peripheral blood T cells. The overall study: Comparisons were made between T cell receptor repertoires found in transplanted livers and those circulating in recipients' peripheral blood.

TCRdb reprocessed the reads with MiXCR, giving one entry per CDR3 protein. The data hold 5,500 to 6,000 distinct CDR3 sequences, with approximately 14% observed a single time. Source of these receptors: a human patient who had a liver transplant. Some T cells may have come from the graft donor.

This clonotype is medium-sized by share. The J gene is TRBJ2-1, the V gene TRBV6-1; D is undetermined. The germline V gene encodes CDR1 MNHNS and CDR2 SASEGT. The CDR3 runs to 13 residues. Between the trimmed V and J ends, which lost 5 bases and 0 bases, there was a span of 5 bases. The CDR3 region is CASSQSSYNEQFF. CDR3 DNA: TGTGCCAGCAGTCAGAGCTCCTACAATGAGCAGTTCTTC.

V is TRBV11-2 and J is TRBJ2-7; D possibly matches TRBD1 or TRBD2 (5 bases each). CDR3 length: 16 residues. Germline-derived CDR1 and CDR2 are SGHAT and FQNNGV. V was trimmed by 5 bases and J by 2 bases, leaving 19 bases between them. CDR3 protein: CASSPTIGTGAYEQYF. CDR3 nucleotide sequence: TGTGCCAGCAGCCCTACTATCGGGACGGGCGCCTACGAGCAGTACTTC.

This clonotype was seen more than once but under ten times. The chain employs TRBV7-9 and TRBJ1-2; TRBD1 is a possible D gene (5 bases). Between the trimmed V and J ends, which lost 4 bases and 7 bases, there was a span of 19 bases. Germline CDR1 reads SEHNR; CDR2 reads FQNEAQ (reference sequence). The CDR3 is 15 amino acids. CDR3 DNA sequence: TGTGCCAGCAGCTCAACCGGGACCCCAGGGCTTGGCTACACCTTC. As protein: CASSSTGTPGLGYTF.

This chain uses TRBV18 with TRBJ2-1; 14 bases line up with TRBD2. The CDR3 has 14 amino acids. Germline V lookup: CDR1 KGHSH, CDR2 LQKENI. V lost 6 bases to trimming and J lost 10 bases; unmatched junction nucleotides: 5. DNA of the CDR3: TGTGCCAGCTCTCCGGGACTAGCGGGAGACGAGCAGTTCTTC. Translating gives CASSPGLAGDEQFF.

In this sample, this clonotype turned up a few times. The chain couples TRBV20-1 to TRBJ2-6, with 8 bases matching TRBD1. The CDR3 totals 17 residues. From germline, CDR1 is DFQATT and CDR2 SNEGSKA (reference sequence). J lost 1 base, V lost 1 base, and 6 bases had no gene match. CDR3 loop: CSARAGTGFSGANVLTF. The CDR3 coding sequence is TGCAGTGCTAGAGCTGGGACAGGATTTTCTGGGGCCAACGTCCTGACTTTC.

This clonotype was seen a handful of times. V is TRBV14 and J is TRBJ2-1; no definite D call. Germline CDR1 is SGHDN and CDR2 is FVKESK. CDR3 length: 16 amino acids. The ends were cut back, 6 bases at V and 0 bases at J, with 15 bases in the middle. In nucleotides, the CDR3 is TGTGCCAGCAGACCCAGCTCCCGGAGCTCCTACAATGAGCAGTTCTTC. As protein: CASRPSSRSSYNEQFF. The whole variable domain, remainder taken from reference TRBV14 and TRBJ2-1, is EAGVTQFPSHSVIEKGQTVTLRCDPISGHDNLYWYRRVMGKEIKFLLHFVKESKQDESGMPNNRFLAERTGGTYSTLKVQPAELEDSGVYFCASRPSSRSSYNEQFFGPGTRLTVL.